These T cell receptor beta chains were read from a single sample in a study of cytomegalovirus exposure and HLA in healthy donors. The table came from immunoSEQ multiplex PCR; TCRdb's copy has only in-frame clones and leaves some out. The sample yields roughly 150,000 clones, almost 80% seen once. Sequenced: PBMCs. The receptors stem from a male donor in good health and CMV-seronegative. The CDR3 runs from the conserved cysteine through the conserved F or W. A D gene is named only where the DNA matches it firmly. Size is stated for part of the rows, as once, few or many counts, or as a class when the clone is expanded.

CDR3aa	CDR3nt	j_gene	v_gene	len	d_gene	abundance
CASTYSYNEQFF	TGTGCCAGCACTTACTCCTACAATGAGCAGTTCTTC	TRBJ2-1	TRBV11-3	12	-	-
CASSEVGTGFYEQYF	TGTGCCAGCAGTGAAGTCGGGACAGGGTTCTACGAGCAGTACTTC	TRBJ2-7	TRBV6-1	15	TRBD1	-
CASSEEAGENEQFF	TGTGCCAGCAGTGAGGAGGCAGGGGAGAATGAGCAGTTCTTC	TRBJ2-1	TRBV2	14	-	once
CASSPPTHTDTQYF	TGTGCCAGCTCACCACCGACACACACAGATACGCAGTATTTT	TRBJ2-3	TRBV18	14	-	-
CASSLDRGPVDSYNEQFF	TGTGCCAGCAGCTTAGACAGGGGGCCGGTGGACTCCTACAATGAGCAGTTCTTC	TRBJ2-1	TRBV5-4	18	TRBD1	-
CASSYSLTGELFF	TGTGCCAGCAGTTACTCACTCACCGGGGAGCTGTTTTTT	TRBJ2-2	TRBV6-5	13	-	once
CASSLRTSRTGELFF	TGTGCCAGCAGCCTTAGGACTAGCAGAACCGGGGAGCTGTTTTTT	TRBJ2-2	TRBV7-9	15	TRBD2	-
CASSLEPGGAGELFF	TGTGCCAGCAGTTTAGAACCGGGAGGAGCCGGGGAGCTGTTTTTT	TRBJ2-2	TRBV27	15	TRBD2	-
CASSPTDRAEQYF	TGTGCCAGCAGCCCTACGGACAGGGCCGAGCAGTACTTC	TRBJ2-7	TRBV9	13	TRBD1	-
CASSQDRDRGTNEQFF	TGTGCCAGCAGCCAAGACCGGGACAGGGGAACGAATGAGCAGTTCTTC	TRBJ2-1	TRBV14	16	TRBD1	-
CASSEILAGGGETQYF	TGTGCCAGCAGTGAGATCCTAGCGGGAGGCGGCGAGACCCAGTACTTC	TRBJ2-5	TRBV2	16	TRBD2	-
CASRPSLPGYGYTF	TGTGCCAGCAGACCGTCCCTCCCCGGCTATGGCTACACCTTC	TRBJ1-2	TRBV5-6	14	-	-
CALYRAGGTYEQYF	TGTGCCCTCTATCGGGCAGGAGGGACCTACGAGCAGTACTTC	TRBJ2-7	TRBV6-1	14	-	-
CASSYGGNQPQHF	TGTGCCAGCAGTTATGGGGGGAATCAGCCCCAGCATTTT	TRBJ1-5	TRBV6-5	13	-	-
CASSEAGVNGYTF	TGTGCCAGCTCAGAAGCAGGGGTTAATGGCTACACCTTC	TRBJ1-2	TRBV18	13	-	few
CASSPYPSAGMAMEQYF	TGTGCCAGCAGCCCGTACCCTAGCGCAGGGATGGCAATGGAGCAGTACTTC	TRBJ2-7	TRBV14	17	-	-
CASSDPTHRDTRYQETQYF	TGTGCCAGCAGTGACCCCACCCATCGGGACACTAGATACCAAGAGACCCAGTACTTC	TRBJ2-5	TRBV2	19	-	-
CASSPGTGPYGYTF	TGTGCCAGCAGCCCCGGGACAGGGCCCTATGGCTACACCTTC	TRBJ1-2	TRBV9	14	TRBD1	-
CASSLSLDSGNYGYTF	TGTGCCAGCAGCCTATCCCTGGACAGTGGTAACTATGGCTACACCTTC	TRBJ1-2	TRBV9	16	-	-
CSVEAGDRGYNEQFF	TGCAGCGTTGAAGCCGGAGACAGGGGCTACAATGAGCAGTTCTTC	TRBJ2-1	TRBV29-1	15	TRBD1	-
CASSFTQSTGELFF	TGCGCCAGCAGCTTTACCCAGTCCACCGGGGAGCTGTTTTTT	TRBJ2-2	TRBV5-1	14	-	-
CASSQNYSPLHF	TGTGCCAGCAGCCAGAACTATTCACCCCTCCACTTT	TRBJ1-6	TRBV14	12	-	-
CAWSALGGGEAFF	TGTGCCTGGAGTGCCCTAGGAGGTGGTGAAGCTTTCTTT	TRBJ1-1	TRBV30	13	-	once
CASGLIGGEAFF	TGTGCTAGTGGCTTGATAGGGGGTGAAGCTTTCTTT	TRBJ1-1	TRBV12-5	12	-	-
CTSSHQKTGAVNTEAFF	TGCACCAGCAGCCACCAGAAGACAGGCGCGGTGAACACTGAAGCTTTCTTT	TRBJ1-1	TRBV1	17	-	few
CASSPRAGTAYEQYF	TGTGCCAGCAGCCCCCGAGCCGGGACAGCCTACGAGCAGTACTTC	TRBJ2-7	TRBV7-8	15	TRBD1	-
CASSYSEGDGYTF	TGTGCCAGCAGTTACTCGGAGGGAGATGGCTACACCTTC	TRBJ1-2	TRBV6-5	13	-	few
CASSIEAWNYGYTF	TGTGCCAGTAGTATAGAAGCCTGGAACTATGGCTACACCTTC	TRBJ1-2	TRBV19	14	-	-
CASSQGGLQYGYTF	TGCGCCAGCAGCCAAGGGGGACTACAGTATGGCTACACCTTC	TRBJ1-2	TRBV4-3	14	-	few
CAWSGGPPQGYEKLFF	TGTGCCTGGAGTGGGGGCCCTCCACAGGGATATGAAAAACTGTTTTTT	TRBJ1-4	TRBV30	16	-	-
CASSYGQGAGEQYF	TGTGCCAGCAGTTACGGGCAGGGGGCAGGGGAGCAGTACTTC	TRBJ2-7	TRBV6-5	14	TRBD1	-
CASSLLADFTNTGELFF	TGTGCCAGCAGCTTACTAGCGGACTTTACAAACACCGGGGAGCTGTTTTTT	TRBJ2-2	TRBV2	17	TRBD2	-
CASSLVAGRLAGNTIYF	TGTGCCAGCAGCTTAGTGGCGGGCAGATTGGCCGGAAACACCATATATTTT	TRBJ1-3	TRBV11-2	17	-	-
CASSWGGSGEQFF	TGTGCCAGCTCCTGGGGAGGGAGCGGTGAGCAGTTCTTC	TRBJ2-1	TRBV7-9	13	TRBD2	-
CASSNWAGRRFYEQYF	TGTGCCAGCAGCAATTGGGCAGGGAGGAGGTTCTACGAGCAGTACTTC	TRBJ2-7	TRBV21-1	16	-	-
CSVAPGQMNYGYTF	TGCAGCGTGGCACCGGGACAGATGAACTATGGCTACACCTTC	TRBJ1-2	TRBV29-1	14	TRBD1	-
CASSLYLTGGPTKQYF	TGTGCCAGCAGTTTATATCTGACAGGGGGACCGACCAAACAGTACTTC	TRBJ2-7	TRBV27	16	TRBD1	-
CASSQRGQGADGYTF	TGCGCCAGCAGCCAAAGGGGACAGGGGGCCGATGGCTACACCTTC	TRBJ1-2	TRBV4-1	15	TRBD1	-
CASTRGRGTEAFF	TGTGCCAGCACACGAGGGCGCGGGACTGAAGCTTTCTTT	TRBJ1-1	TRBV13	13	-	once
CASKPTVTGNTIYF	TGTGCCAGCAAACCGACAGTCACTGGAAACACCATATATTTT	TRBJ1-3	TRBV2	14	-	-
CASSLGGTGRGTGNEQFF	TGTGCCAGCAGCTTAGGGGGAACTGGGAGGGGGACAGGCAATGAGCAGTTCTTC	TRBJ2-1	TRBV5-4	18	-	once
CASGPGHRDEKLFF	TGTGCCAGCGGCCCGGGACACCGAGATGAAAAACTGTTTTTT	TRBJ1-4	TRBV9	14	-	-
CASSQVTGVEQYF	TGTGCCAGCAGCCAAGTGACAGGAGTTGAGCAGTACTTC	TRBJ2-7	TRBV4-2	13	-	-
CASSPRTGTNTGELFF	TGTGCCAGCAGCCCACGGACAGGTACGAACACCGGGGAGCTGTTTTTT	TRBJ2-2	TRBV9	16	TRBD1	-
CSVADRDAFF	TGCAGCGTTGCGGACAGGGACGCTTTCTTT	TRBJ1-1	TRBV29-1	10	TRBD1	few
CAWSGDSGYNEQFF	TGTGCCTGGAGTGGAGATAGCGGCTACAATGAGCAGTTCTTC	TRBJ2-1	TRBV30	14	-	-